Described below is a single T cell receptor (beta chain) sequence and its context. Those enrolled in Seattle joined during active infection and were followed longitudinally afterward. These data are taken from a study of blood T cell repertoires in COVID-19. Study-level information: Researchers got acute and convalescent COVID-19 samples from the United States, Italy and Spain. T cells, B-cell-depleted T cells, or PBMCs provided the cDNA or gDNA that served as material.

In the original analysis: Estimated nucleated cell counts came from reference gene primer amplification. Sequenced by immunoSEQ multiplex PCR; TCRdb stores in-frame clones only, minus some. The V and J calls and clone size are taken from that table; D and trimming were inferred from the DNA. Of 200,000 to 300,000 clones in the sample, about four fifths were seen once. V was trimmed by 5 bases and J by 9 bases, leaving 27 bases between them. This CDR3 has 16 residues. The V gene's germline CDR1 is SGHNT and CDR2 YYREEE (reference sequence). The sequence came from a woman aged 80 or over with COVID-19, enrolled during active disease. The specimen was peripheral blood. The V gene is TRBV5-4, the J gene TRBJ2-7; D perhaps matches TRBD2 (5 bases). CDR3 nucleotide sequence: TGTGCCAGCAGGGCAGATAACCTTCGGACTCCCCTCGGGCAGTACTTC. Translating gives CASRADNLRTPLGQYF.